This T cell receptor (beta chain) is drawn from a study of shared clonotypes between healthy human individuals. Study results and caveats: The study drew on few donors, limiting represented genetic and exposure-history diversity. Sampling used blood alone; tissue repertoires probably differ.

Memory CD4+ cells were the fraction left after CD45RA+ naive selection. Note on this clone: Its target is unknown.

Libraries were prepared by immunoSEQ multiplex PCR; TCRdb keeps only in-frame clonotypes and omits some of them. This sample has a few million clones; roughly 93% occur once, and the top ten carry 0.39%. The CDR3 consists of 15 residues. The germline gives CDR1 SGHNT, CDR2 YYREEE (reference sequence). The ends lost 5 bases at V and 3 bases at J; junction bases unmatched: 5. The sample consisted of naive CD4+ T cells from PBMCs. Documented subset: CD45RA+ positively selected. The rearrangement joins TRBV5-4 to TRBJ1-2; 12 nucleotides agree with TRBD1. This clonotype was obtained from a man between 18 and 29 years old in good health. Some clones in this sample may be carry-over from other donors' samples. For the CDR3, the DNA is TGTGCCAGCAGATCGGGACAGGGGGCGGACTATGGCTACACCTTC. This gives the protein CASRSGQGADYGYTF.